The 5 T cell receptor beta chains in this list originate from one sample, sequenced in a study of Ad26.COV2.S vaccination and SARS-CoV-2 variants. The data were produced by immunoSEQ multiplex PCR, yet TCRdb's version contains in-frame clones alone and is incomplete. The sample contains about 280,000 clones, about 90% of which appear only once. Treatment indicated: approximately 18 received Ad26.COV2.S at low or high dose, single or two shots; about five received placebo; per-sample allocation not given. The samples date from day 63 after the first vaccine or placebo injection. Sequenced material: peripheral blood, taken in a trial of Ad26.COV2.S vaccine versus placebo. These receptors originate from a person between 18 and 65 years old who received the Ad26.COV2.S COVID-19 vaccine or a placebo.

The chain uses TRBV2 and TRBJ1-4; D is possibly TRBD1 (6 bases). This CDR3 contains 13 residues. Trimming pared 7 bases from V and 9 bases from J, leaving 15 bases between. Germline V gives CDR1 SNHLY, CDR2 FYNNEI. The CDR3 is CASTGQQTKKLFF. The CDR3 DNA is TGTGCCAGCACCGGACAGCAAACCAAAAAACTGTTTTTT.

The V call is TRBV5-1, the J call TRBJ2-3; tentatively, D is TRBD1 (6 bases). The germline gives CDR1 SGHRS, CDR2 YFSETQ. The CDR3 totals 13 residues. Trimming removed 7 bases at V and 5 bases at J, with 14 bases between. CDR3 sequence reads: CASGSRGEDTQYF. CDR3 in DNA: TGCGCCAGCGGGTCCAGGGGTGAAGATACGCAGTATTTT.

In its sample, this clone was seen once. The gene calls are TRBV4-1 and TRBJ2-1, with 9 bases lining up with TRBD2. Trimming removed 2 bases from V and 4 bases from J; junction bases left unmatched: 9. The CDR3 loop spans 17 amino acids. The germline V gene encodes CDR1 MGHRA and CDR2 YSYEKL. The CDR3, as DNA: TGCGCCAGCAGCCAAAGGGGACCTAGCGGGGCTTACAATGAGCAGTTCTTC. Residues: CASSQRGPSGAYNEQFF.

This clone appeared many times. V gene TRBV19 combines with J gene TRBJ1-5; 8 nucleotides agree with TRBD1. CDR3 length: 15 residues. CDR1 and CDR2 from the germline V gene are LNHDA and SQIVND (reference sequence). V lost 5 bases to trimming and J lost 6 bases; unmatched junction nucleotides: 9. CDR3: CASSFGQGVGQPQHF. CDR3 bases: TGTGCCAGTAGTTTCGGACAGGGCGTGGGTCAGCCCCAGCATTTT.

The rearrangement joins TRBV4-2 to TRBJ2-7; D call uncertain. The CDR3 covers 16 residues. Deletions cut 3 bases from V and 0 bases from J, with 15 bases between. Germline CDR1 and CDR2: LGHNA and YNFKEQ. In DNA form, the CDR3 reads TGTGCCAGCAGCCAGGTAGAGGCGGTCAGCTCCTACGAGCAGTACTTC. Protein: CASSQVEAVSSYEQYF.